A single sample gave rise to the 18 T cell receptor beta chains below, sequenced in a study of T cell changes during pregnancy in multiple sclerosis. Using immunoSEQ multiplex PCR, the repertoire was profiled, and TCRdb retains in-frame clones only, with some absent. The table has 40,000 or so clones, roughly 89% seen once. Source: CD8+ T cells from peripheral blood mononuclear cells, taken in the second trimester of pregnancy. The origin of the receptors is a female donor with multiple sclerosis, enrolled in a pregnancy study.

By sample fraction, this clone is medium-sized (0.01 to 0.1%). Here the CDR3 reads CASLLTPGVRDNEQFF. CDR3 DNA: TGTGCCAGCTTACTTACGCCAGGGGTTCGGGACAATGAGCAGTTCTTC. The genes are TRBV27 and TRBJ2-1; D is perhaps TRBD1 (6 bases). This CDR3 contains 16 residues. Germline-derived CDR1 and CDR2 are MNHEY and SMNVEV (reference sequence). Trimming removed 8 bases at V and 5 bases at J, with 22 bases between.

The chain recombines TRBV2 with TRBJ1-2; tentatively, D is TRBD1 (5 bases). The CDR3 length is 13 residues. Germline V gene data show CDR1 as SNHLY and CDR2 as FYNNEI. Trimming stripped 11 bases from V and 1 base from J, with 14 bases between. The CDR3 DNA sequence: TGTGCCGCATGGTCGGGGGGTAACTATGGCTACACCTTC. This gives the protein CAAWSGGNYGYTF.

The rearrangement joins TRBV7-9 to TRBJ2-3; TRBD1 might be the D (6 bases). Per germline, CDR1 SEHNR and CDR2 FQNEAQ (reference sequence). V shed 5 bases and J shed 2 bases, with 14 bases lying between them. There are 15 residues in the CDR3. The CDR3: CASSQGQGDTDTQYF. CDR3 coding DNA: TGTGCCAGCAGCCAGGGGCAGGGTGACACAGATACGCAGTATTTT.

CDR3 coding DNA: TGTGCCAGCAGCGTCGCTTATTCAGGGTATAACACAGATACGCAGTATTTT. Encoded protein: CASSVAYSGYNTDTQYF. The genes are TRBV9 and TRBJ2-3; perhaps TRBD1 as D (5 bases). The CDR3 contains 17 residues. The germline V gene has CDR1 SGDLS and CDR2 YYNGEE. Trimming cost V 2 bases and J 2 bases, with 18 bases left between them.

The CDR3 loop reads CASSLGFGPQHF. The CDR3 DNA sequence: TGTGCCAGCAGCTTGGGGTTCGGGCCCCAGCATTTT. The chain recombines TRBV5-4 with TRBJ1-5, with unresolved D. Germline lookup yields CDR1 SGHNT and CDR2 YYREEE (reference sequence). The CDR3 is 12 residues long. V dropped 0 bases and J dropped 9 bases, with 7 bases sitting between them.

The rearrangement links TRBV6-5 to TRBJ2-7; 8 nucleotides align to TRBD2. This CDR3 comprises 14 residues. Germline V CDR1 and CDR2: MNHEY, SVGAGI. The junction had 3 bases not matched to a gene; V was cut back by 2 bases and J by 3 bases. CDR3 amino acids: CASSYAAGGYEQYF. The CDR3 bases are TGTGCCAGCAGTTACGCGGCGGGAGGCTACGAGCAGTACTTC.

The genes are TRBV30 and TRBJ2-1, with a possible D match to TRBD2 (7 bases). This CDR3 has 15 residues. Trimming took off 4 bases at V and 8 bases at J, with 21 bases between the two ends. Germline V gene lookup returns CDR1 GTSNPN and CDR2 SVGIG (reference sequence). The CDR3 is CAWTLWGGPRDEQFF. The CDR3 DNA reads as TGTGCCTGGACGCTGTGGGGGGGGCCAAGGGATGAGCAGTTCTTC.

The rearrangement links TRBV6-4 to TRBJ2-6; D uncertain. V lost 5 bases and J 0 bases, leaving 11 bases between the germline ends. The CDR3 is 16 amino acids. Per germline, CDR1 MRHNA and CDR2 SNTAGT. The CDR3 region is CASSLHFFSGANVLTF. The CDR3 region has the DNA TGTGCCAGCAGTCTGCACTTTTTCTCTGGGGCCAACGTCCTGACTTTC.

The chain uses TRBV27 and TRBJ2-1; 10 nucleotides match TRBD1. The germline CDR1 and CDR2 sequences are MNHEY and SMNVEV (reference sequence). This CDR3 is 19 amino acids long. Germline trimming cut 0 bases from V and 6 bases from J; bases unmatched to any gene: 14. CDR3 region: CASSLSDRGRGAGVNEQFF. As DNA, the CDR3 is TGTGCCAGCAGTTTATCCGACAGGGGGCGCGGTGCAGGGGTCAATGAGCAGTTCTTC.

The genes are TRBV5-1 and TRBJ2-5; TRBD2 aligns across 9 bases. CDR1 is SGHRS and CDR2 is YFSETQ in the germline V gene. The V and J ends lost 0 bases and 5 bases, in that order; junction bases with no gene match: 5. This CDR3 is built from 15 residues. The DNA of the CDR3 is TGCGCCAGCAGCTTGGTGTCGCGGGAGGGTGAGACCCAGTACTTC. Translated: CASSLVSREGETQYF.

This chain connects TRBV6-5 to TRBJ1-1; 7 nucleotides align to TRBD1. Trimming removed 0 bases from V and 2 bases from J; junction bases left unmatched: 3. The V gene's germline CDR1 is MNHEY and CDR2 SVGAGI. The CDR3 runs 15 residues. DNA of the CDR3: TGTGCCAGCAGTTACTCGATAGGGGGCAACACTGAAGCTTTCTTT. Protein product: CASSYSIGGNTEAFF.

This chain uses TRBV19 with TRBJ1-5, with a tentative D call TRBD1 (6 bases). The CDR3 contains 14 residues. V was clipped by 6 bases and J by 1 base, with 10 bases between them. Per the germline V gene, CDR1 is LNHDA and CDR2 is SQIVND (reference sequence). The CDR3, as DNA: TGTGCCAGTAGCCCTGGACAGAGCAATCAGCCCCAGCATTTT. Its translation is CASSPGQSNQPQHF. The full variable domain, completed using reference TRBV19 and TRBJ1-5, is DGGITQSPKYLFRKEGQNVTLSCEQNLNHDAMYWYRQDPGQGLRLIYYSQIVNDFQKGDIAEGYSVSREKKESFPLTVTSAQKNPTAFYLCASSPGQSNQPQHFGDGTRLSIL.

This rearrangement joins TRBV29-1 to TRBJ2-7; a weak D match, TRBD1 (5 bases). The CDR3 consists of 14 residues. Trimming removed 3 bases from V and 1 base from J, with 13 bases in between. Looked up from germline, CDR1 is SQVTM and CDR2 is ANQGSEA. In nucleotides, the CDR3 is TGCAGCGTTGATCAAGGGGATAGTTCCTACGAGCAGTACTTC. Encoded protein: CSVDQGDSSYEQYF.

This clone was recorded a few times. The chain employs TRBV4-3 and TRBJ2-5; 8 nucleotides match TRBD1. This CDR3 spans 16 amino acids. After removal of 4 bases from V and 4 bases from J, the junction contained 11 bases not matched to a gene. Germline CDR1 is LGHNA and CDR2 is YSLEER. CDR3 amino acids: CASSPEVGQGSETQYF. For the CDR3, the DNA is TGCGCCAGCAGCCCCGAGGTCGGACAGGGTTCAGAGACCCAGTACTTC.

The CDR3 DNA reads as TGTGCCAGCAGTCCTACAGGACACACTGAAGCTTTCTTT. This gives the protein CASSPTGHTEAFF. The chain combines TRBV6-5 with TRBJ1-1, with a tentative D call TRBD1 (5 bases). This CDR3 has 13 amino acids. CDR1 is MNHEY, CDR2 SVGAGI, per germline. Between the trimmed V and J ends, which lost 5 bases and 3 bases, there was a span of 10 bases.

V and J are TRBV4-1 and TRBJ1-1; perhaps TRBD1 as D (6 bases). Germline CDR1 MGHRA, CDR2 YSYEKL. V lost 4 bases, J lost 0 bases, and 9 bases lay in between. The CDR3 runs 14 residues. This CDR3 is CASSLGQMNTEAFF. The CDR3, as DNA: TGCGCCAGCAGCCTCGGACAGATGAACACTGAAGCTTTCTTT.

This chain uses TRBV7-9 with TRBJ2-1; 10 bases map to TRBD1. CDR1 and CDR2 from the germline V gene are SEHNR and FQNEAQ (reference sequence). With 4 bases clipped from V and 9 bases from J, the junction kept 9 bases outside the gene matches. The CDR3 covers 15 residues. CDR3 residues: CASSSLGTGDSEQFF. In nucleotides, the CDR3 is TGTGCCAGCAGCTCCCTAGGGACAGGGGACAGTGAGCAGTTCTTC.

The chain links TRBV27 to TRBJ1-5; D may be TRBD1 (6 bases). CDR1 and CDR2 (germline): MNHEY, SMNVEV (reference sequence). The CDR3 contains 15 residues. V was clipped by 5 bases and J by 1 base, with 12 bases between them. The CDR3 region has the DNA TGTGCCAGCAGTACCTCAGGGGCCAGCAATCAGCCCCAGCATTTT. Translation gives CASSTSGASNQPQHF.